These T cell receptor beta chains were read from a single sample in a study of cytomegalovirus exposure and HLA in healthy donors. Sequencing used immunoSEQ multiplex PCR; TCRdb keeps in-frame clones, though not all of them. The data contain under 250,000 clones, 75% to 85% of them singletons. Sequencing input: PBMCs. The receptor set was obtained from a woman aged 60-75 years in good health and CMV-seropositive. Each CDR3 is given with its conserved first and last residue. The D gene is left open where the match is weak. Some rows have no size entry. The others give once, few or many, or a class for an expanded clone.

clone_size d_call j_call v_call cdr3_nt cdr3_aa
- - TRBJ1-5 TRBV19 TGTGCCAGTAGTATGCGAGGAGGGAGCAATCAGCCCCAGCATTTT CASSMRGGSNQPQHF
- TRBD2 TRBJ2-1 TRBV5-1 TGCGCCAGCAGCTTAATAGCGGGAAGCGGCAATGAGCAGTTCTTC CASSLIAGSGNEQFF
- - TRBJ1-2 TRBV7-9 TGTGCCAGCAGCCCCCAAGTGGCACAGGCGCCCGGAGATGGCTACACCTTC CASSPQVAQAPGDGYTF
- TRBD1 TRBJ1-2 TRBV27 TGTGCCAGCAGCCTCGAACAGGGGGACTATGGCTACACCTTC CASSLEQGDYGYTF
- TRBD1 TRBJ1-2 TRBV10-3 TGTGCCATCAGTAGGGACAGGAATAACTATGGCTACACCTTC CAISRDRNNYGYTF
- TRBD1 TRBJ1-2 TRBV27 TGTGCCAGCAGTTCCGAGGGACAGGGTATTTTGTATGGCTACACCTTC CASSSEGQGILYGYTF
- TRBD1 TRBJ2-2 TRBV18 TGTGCCAGCTCACCACCCGTCTGGCAGGGGGTCGTGAGGACCGGGGAGCTGTTTTTT CASSPPVWQGVVRTGELFF
once TRBD2 TRBJ2-7 TRBV2 TGTGCCAGCAGGGCCGCTACTAGCGGGAGTGTCGAGCAGTACTTC CASRAATSGSVEQYF
- TRBD1 TRBJ2-1 TRBV11-2 TGTGCCAGCAGCTCTCCTCGAAACGCAGGGGGCTGGTTCAATGAGCAGTTCTTC CASSSPRNAGGWFNEQFF
- TRBD1 TRBJ1-2 TRBV10-3 TGTGCCATCAGTGAAAGGGGGCCCTATGGCTACACCTTC CAISERGPYGYTF
- TRBD1 TRBJ2-7 TRBV27 TGTGCCAGCAGTCCTGGACAGGGGGAGGGCGAGCAGTACTTC CASSPGQGEGEQYF
- TRBD2 TRBJ2-7 TRBV13 TGTGCCAGCAGCTTAGGTGGACTAGCCCAAGAAGAGCAGTACTTC CASSLGGLAQEEQYF
- TRBD2 TRBJ2-1 TRBV6-5 TGTGCCAGCAGTTACAGCTCAGGACTAGCTCGGCAGTTCTTC CASSYSSGLARQFF
- TRBD2 TRBJ2-5 TRBV9 TGTGCCAGCAGCGTAAACCCGGTCCTAGCGGGGGGAGAGACCCAGTACTTC CASSVNPVLAGGETQYF
- TRBD2 TRBJ2-5 TRBV2 TGTGCCAGCAGTCTACCCCGGGGGGGGGAGACCCAGTACTTC CASSLPRGGETQYF
- - TRBJ1-2 TRBV10-3 TGTGCCACCCGAGAGAGGGGCTACACCTTC CATRERGYTF
- TRBD1 TRBJ1-2 TRBV4-1 TGCGCCAGCAGCCAAGAGACAGGGGGCAGCGAGGGCTACACCTTC CASSQETGGSEGYTF
- - TRBJ2-7 TRBV6-1 TGTGCCAGTCAGGACTACGAGCAGTACTTC CASQDYEQYF
few - TRBJ1-2 TRBV5-6 TGTGCCAGCAGACTCCGGGAAAACTATGGCTACACCTTC CASRLRENYGYTF
- TRBD1 TRBJ2-7 TRBV6-5 TGTGCCAGCAGTCATGGACAGGGGCTTGGCGAGCAGTACTTC CASSHGQGLGEQYF
- TRBD1 TRBJ2-7 TRBV7-9 TGTGCCAGCAGCTCCAACCGGGACAGGGGAGCCTTGGGCTCCTACGAGCAGTACTTC CASSSNRDRGALGSYEQYF
- - TRBJ2-1 TRBV5-1 TGCGCCAGCAGCTTGGGTTGGCAGGGGTTGGGTGAGCAGTTCTTC CASSLGWQGLGEQFF
- - TRBJ2-7 TRBV5-1 TGCGCCAGCAGCTTGACGGCTCAGGGGATTTCCTACGAGCAGTACTTC CASSLTAQGISYEQYF
- - TRBJ2-1 TRBV4-2 TGTGCCAGCAGCCAAGATGGGTTGTCTAGCGAGCAGTTCTTC CASSQDGLSSEQFF
- TRBD2 TRBJ2-2 TRBV7-9 TGTGCCAGCAGCCTGGGACTAGCGGGAGTGGAGCTGTTTTTT CASSLGLAGVELFF
- - TRBJ2-7 TRBV7-3 TGTGCCAGCAGCTCCAGCGGCTCCTACGAGCAGTACTTC CASSSSGSYEQYF
- TRBD1 TRBJ2-7 TRBV27 TGTGCCAGCAGTTCGCCCCGGGACAGGGGTACCTACGAGCAGTACTTC CASSSPRDRGTYEQYF
- - TRBJ2-5 TRBV6-5 TGTGCCACCGAGAGGGACATCGGGGAGACCCAGTACTTC CATERDIGETQYF
- - TRBJ2-2 TRBV7-8 TGTGCCAGCAGCTTAAAACACCACACCGGGGAGCTGTTTTTT CASSLKHHTGELFF
- - TRBJ2-7 TRBV5-1 TGCGCCAGCAGCTTGGAGCCGGGAACCTACGAGCAGTACTTC CASSLEPGTYEQYF
- - TRBJ2-6 TRBV11-1 TGTGCCAGCAGCTTAGCGCAGTTCCCTAGTGGGGCCAACGTCCTGACTTTC CASSLAQFPSGANVLTF
- TRBD1 TRBJ1-1 TRBV6-5 TGTGCCAGCAGGGAACAGGGGCGAGCTTTCTTT CASREQGRAFF
- TRBD2 TRBJ2-3 TRBV7-3 TGTGCCAGCAGCTCTCGGACTAGCGGCACAGATACGCAGTATTTT CASSSRTSGTDTQYF
- - TRBJ1-2 TRBV12-5 TGTGCTAGTGGTTTCCCTTCACAGGGAAGCTATGGCTACACCTTC CASGFPSQGSYGYTF
few TRBD1 TRBJ1-1 TRBV10-2 TGCGCCAGCAGCCTACAGGGGACGAACACTGAAGCTTTCTTT CASSLQGTNTEAFF
- - TRBJ2-2 TRBV4-1 TGCGCCAGCAGCCAAGATAACAGTTTCACCGGGGAGCTGTTTTTT CASSQDNSFTGELFF
- - TRBJ2-1 TRBV20-1 TGCAGTGCTAGAGATCCGGATGAGCAGTTCTTC CSARDPDEQFF
- TRBD2 TRBJ2-7 TRBV4-1 TGCGCCAGCAGCCCGCGGGTGGTAGCGGGAGGGCTAGAGCAGTACTTC CASSPRVVAGGLEQYF
many - TRBJ1-5 TRBV6-1 TGTGCCAGCAGTGAAGGGGAGGGGCACCAGCCCCAGCATTTT CASSEGEGHQPQHF
- - TRBJ1-5 TRBV10-1 TGCGCCAGCAGTGAGGTCTATCAGGGGAGAGATCAGCCCCAGCATTTT CASSEVYQGRDQPQHF
- TRBD1 TRBJ2-7 TRBV5-1 TGCGCCAGCAGCTTGCAACAGGGGGGCGAGCAGTACTTC CASSLQQGGEQYF
few - TRBJ2-6 TRBV15 TGTGCCACCAGCACCGTACAGGGTACTGGGGCCAACGTCCTGACTTTC CATSTVQGTGANVLTF
- TRBD1 TRBJ1-5 TRBV7-7 TGTGCTAGCAGCCCCCCCCCAGACAGGGACATTTCGCTCGGTCAGCCCCAGCATTTT CASSPPPDRDISLGQPQHF
once - TRBJ2-7 TRBV6-5 TGTGCCAGCAGTCCGTCTCGGGGGAGGCAGTACTTC CASSPSRGRQYF
- TRBD1 TRBJ1-2 TRBV11-2 TGTGCCAGCAGCTCCCAGGGGGCTGGAGGCTACACCTTC CASSSQGAGGYTF
- TRBD1 TRBJ2-5 TRBV5-1 TGCGCCAGCAGCTCGGGGACAGACCGCGGGGAGACCCAGTACTTC CASSSGTDRGETQYF
- - TRBJ2-2 TRBV6-1 TGTGCCAGCAGTTTCCCGCGGGCCGGGGAGCTGTTTTTT CASSFPRAGELFF
- TRBD1 TRBJ2-5 TRBV19 TGTGCCAGTAGTATTGGGCTGCGGACAGGGGAGACCCAGTACTTC CASSIGLRTGETQYF
- - TRBJ1-2 TRBV6-1 TGTGCCAGCTGGAGAGACTTTAGCTATGGCTACACCTTC CASWRDFSYGYTF
- TRBD2 TRBJ2-5 TRBV11-2 TGTGCCAGCAGCGTCGAACTAGCGGCTCCGGAGACCCAGTACTTC CASSVELAAPETQYF
once - TRBJ1-1 TRBV19 TGTGCCAGTAGTAAAAACCCCCTCCAGGGGCGTGGGACTGAAGCTTTCTTT CASSKNPLQGRGTEAFF
- - TRBJ1-2 TRBV7-2 TGTGCCAGCAGCTTAGCTCAAATTCGGGGGGGCTATGGCTACACCTTC CASSLAQIRGGYGYTF
- - TRBJ1-2 TRBV30 TGTGCCTGGAGTCACCCAGGGGCCTATGGCTACACCTTC CAWSHPGAYGYTF
once TRBD1 TRBJ1-5 TRBV6-1 TGTGCCAGCAGTGCTATCGTGACAGGGGATGATCAGCCCCAGCATTTT CASSAIVTGDDQPQHF